The rows below give T cell receptor beta chains drawn from one sample of a study of blood T cell repertoires in COVID-19. Clones were read by immunoSEQ multiplex PCR, and TCRdb kept only the in-frame ones, dropping some. The data show 85,000 to 120,000 clones, with less than 85% seen just once and more than 13% held by the top ten. The sequenced material came from peripheral blood. Source of these receptors: a woman aged 60-70 years with acute or convalescent COVID-19. CDR3s leave out the opening cysteine and the closing phenylalanine or tryptophan. Fields, in order: V gene, CDR3 protein.

TRBV28 ASNRNYGYT
TRBV30 AWSNSRTTLYNEQF
TRBV28 ASSLTGGWNQPQH
TRBV7-8 ASSLLGPGWDEQF
TRBV5-1 ASSLVGPYEQY
TRBV11-3 ASSLGGGTGANVLT
TRBV28 ASRLGGSGGELF
TRBV29-1 SVAPGQGAEAF
TRBV19 ASSTRTGANYGYT
TRBV5-4 ASSLDWTGELF
TRBV15 ATSWGLAEDTQY
TRBV19 ASRAGVMQPQH
TRBV3-1/TRBV3-2 ASSQDRGATWSSEQY
TRBV3-1/TRBV3-2 ASRKTGGGYNEQF
TRBV11-3 ASSPGLAGAKQY
TRBV2 ASSPTISTDTQY
TRBV5-8 ASSLEGGIGNTIY
TRBV11-1 ASSRGTGHEAF
TRBV5-1 ASRPSSSGGTDTQY
TRBV5-1 ASSPQTSGSGIEQF
TRBV14 ASSQAGREYNEKLF
TRBV7-9 ASSPGLTDTQY
TRBV27 ASSFGGRVSNQPQH
TRBV6-5 ASTSRTNTEAF
TRBV29-1 SVEGLAGSYEQY
TRBV19 ASSVTSSSYNEQF
TRBV7-8 ASSLVDSDTYEQY
TRBV5-4 ASSPTAGYQETQY
TRBV10-3 AISESQGGEKLF
TRBV19 ASVDRAYNEQF
TRBV3-1/TRBV3-2 ASSEFGTEAF
TRBV3-1/TRBV3-2 ASRAQGGTQY
TRBV2 ASSRDSSGNTIY
TRBV5-1 ASSLGAALPVYGYT
TRBV5-1 ASSPSGDAISYNEQF
TRBV14 ASSQVRGATGELF
TRBV10-3 AISDVGVETQY
TRBV6-5 ASSLTGNTGELF
TRBV28 ASSSRLAGGNEQY
TRBV5-1 ASSLGNRDRGNTIY
TRBV28 ASSLYGIGLQPQH
TRBV28 ASSLDRTYEQY
TRBV11-1 ASSLAVTDYEQY
TRBV14 ASSQGPRVLNTEAF
TRBV3-1/TRBV3-2 ASSHTAGGLDFPPGELF
TRBV10-3 AISGAGVYGYT
TRBV28 ASSLEGQRNQPQH
TRBV19 ASSISRTAEAF